This T cell receptor beta chain was sequenced in a study of blood T cell repertoires in COVID-19. Looking at the study overall: Sites across the United States, Italy and Spain contributed samples from acute and convalescent COVID-19.

Only in-frame clones appear in the TCRdb table, and some are missing; sequencing was by immunoSEQ multiplex PCR. The sample yields approximately 300,000 clones, 85% seen once. The CDR3 spans 14 residues. Per germline, CDR1 SGHRS and CDR2 YFSETQ. The germline V and J ends were trimmed by 3 bases and 8 bases, with 15 bases remaining between them. This clone was detected only once. The sequence was obtained from a woman aged 50 to 65 with active or convalescent COVID-19. Specimen: peripheral blood. The gene calls are TRBV5-1 and TRBJ2-1; a weak D match, TRBD1 (5 bases). The CDR3 DNA sequence: TGCGCCAGCAGCTCCCTCCAGGGCCGGGATGAGCAGTTCTTC. Encoded protein: CASSSLQGRDEQFF.